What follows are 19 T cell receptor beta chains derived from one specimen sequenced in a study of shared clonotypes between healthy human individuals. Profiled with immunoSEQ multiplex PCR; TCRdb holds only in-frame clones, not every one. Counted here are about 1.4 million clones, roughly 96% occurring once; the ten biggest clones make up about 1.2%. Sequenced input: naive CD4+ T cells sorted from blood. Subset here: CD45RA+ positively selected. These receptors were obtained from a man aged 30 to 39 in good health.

The CDR3 sequence is CASSVATGGSGEERETQYF. The CDR3 nucleotides read TGTGCCAGCAGCGTAGCTACAGGGGGGAGCGGCGAGGAGCGAGAGACCCAGTACTTC. J is TRBJ2-5 and V is TRBV9; 8 positions agree with TRBD1. The length of the CDR3 is 19 residues. Germline V gene sequence: CDR1 SGDLS, CDR2 YYNGEE. Losses at the gene ends were 0 bases for V and 4 bases for J; bases not matched to a gene: 17. The entire variable domain, with the rest obtained from reference TRBV9 and TRBJ2-5, is as follows: DSGVTQTPKHLITATGQRVTLRCSPRSGDLSVYWYQQSLDQGLQFLIQYYNGEERAKGNILERFSAQQFPDLHSELNLSSLELGDSALYFCASSVATGGSGEERETQYFGPGTRLLVL.

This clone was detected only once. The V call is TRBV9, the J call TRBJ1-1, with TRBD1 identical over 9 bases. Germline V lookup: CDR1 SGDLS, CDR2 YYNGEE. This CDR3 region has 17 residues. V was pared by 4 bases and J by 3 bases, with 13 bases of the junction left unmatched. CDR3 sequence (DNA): TGTGCCAGCAGCCAGGGTATTATGGACAGGGGATACACTGAAGCTTTCTTT. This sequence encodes CASSQGIMDRGYTEAFF.

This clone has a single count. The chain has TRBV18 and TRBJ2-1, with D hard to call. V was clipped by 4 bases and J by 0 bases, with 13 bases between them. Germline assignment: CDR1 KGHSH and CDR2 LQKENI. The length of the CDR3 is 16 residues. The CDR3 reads CASSRVTPSSYNEQFF. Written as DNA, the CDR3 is TGTGCCAGCTCACGAGTTACTCCTAGCTCCTACAATGAGCAGTTCTTC.

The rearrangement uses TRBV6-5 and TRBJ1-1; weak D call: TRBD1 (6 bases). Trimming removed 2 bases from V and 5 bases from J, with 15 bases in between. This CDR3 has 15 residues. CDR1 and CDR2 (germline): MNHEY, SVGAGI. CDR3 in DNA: TGTGCCAGCAGTTACAACGCGGAGGGGGGGACTGAAGCTTTCTTT. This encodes CASSYNAEGGTEAFF.

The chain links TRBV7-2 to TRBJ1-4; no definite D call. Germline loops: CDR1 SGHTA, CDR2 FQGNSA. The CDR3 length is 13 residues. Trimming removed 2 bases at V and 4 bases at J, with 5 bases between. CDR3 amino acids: CASSLRVNEKLFF. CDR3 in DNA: TGTGCCAGCAGCTTACGGGTTAATGAAAAACTGTTTTTT.

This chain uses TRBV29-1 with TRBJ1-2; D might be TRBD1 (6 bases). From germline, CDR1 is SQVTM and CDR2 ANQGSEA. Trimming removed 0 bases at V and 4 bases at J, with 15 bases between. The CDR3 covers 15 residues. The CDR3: CSVEEQGGRGYGYTF. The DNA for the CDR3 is TGCAGCGTTGAAGAACAGGGAGGACGGGGCTATGGCTACACCTTC.

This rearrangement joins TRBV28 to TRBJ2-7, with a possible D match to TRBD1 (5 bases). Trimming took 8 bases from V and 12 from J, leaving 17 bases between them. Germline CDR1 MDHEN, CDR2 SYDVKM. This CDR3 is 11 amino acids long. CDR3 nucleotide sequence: TGTGCCAGCGCCGCAGGGTTTTCGGTGTACTTC. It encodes CASAAGFSVYF. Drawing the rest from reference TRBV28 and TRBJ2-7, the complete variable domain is DVKVTQSSRYLVKRTGEKVFLECVQDMDHENMFWYRQDPGLGLRLIYFSYDVKMKEKGDIPEGYSVSREKKERFSLILESASTNQTSMYLCASAAGFSVYFGPGTRLTVT.

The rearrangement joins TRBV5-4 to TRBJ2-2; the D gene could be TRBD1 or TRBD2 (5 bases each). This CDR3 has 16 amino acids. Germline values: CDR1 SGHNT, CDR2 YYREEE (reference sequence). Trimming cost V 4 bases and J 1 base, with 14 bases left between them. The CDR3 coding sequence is TGTGCCAGCAGCCCTGCCCGGGACGGGAACACCGGGGAGCTGTTTTTT. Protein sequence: CASSPARDGNTGELFF.

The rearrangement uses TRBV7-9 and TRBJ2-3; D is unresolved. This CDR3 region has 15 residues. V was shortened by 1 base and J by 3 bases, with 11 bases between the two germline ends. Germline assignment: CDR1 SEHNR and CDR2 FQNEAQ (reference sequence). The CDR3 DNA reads TGTGCCAGCAGCTTAGTTCGGCCTTTTACAGATACGCAGTATTTT. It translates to CASSLVRPFTDTQYF.

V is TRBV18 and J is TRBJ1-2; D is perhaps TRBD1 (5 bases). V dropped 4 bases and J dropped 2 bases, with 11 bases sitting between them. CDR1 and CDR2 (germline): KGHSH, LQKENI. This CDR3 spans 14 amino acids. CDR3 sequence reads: CASSQGVTNYGYTF. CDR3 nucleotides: TGTGCCAGCTCACAAGGGGTTACGAACTATGGCTACACCTTC. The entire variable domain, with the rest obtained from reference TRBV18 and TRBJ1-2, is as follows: NAGVMQNPRHLVRRRGQEARLRCSPMKGHSHVYWYRQLPEEGLKFMVYLQKENIIDESGMPKERFSAEFPKEGPSILRIQQVVRGDSAAYFCASSQGVTNYGYTFGSGTRLTVV.

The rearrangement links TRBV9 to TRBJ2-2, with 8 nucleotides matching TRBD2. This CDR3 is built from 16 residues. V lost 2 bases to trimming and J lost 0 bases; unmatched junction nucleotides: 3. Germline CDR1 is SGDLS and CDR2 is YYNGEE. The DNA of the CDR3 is TGTGCCAGCAGCGTCTTAGCGGGACCGAACACCGGGGAGCTGTTTTTT. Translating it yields CASSVLAGPNTGELFF.

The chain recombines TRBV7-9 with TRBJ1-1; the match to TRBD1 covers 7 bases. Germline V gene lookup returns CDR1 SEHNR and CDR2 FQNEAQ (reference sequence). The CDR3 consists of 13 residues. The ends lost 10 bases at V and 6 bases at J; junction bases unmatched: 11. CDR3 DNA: TGTGCCAAAGACAGGGCCCAGCCTGCTGAAGCTTTCTTT. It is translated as CAKDRAQPAEAFF.

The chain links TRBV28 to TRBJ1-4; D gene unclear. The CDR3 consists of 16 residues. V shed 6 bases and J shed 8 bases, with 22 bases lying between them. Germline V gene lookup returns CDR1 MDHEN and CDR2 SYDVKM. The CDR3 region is CASSRARGRGHEKLFF. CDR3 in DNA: TGTGCCAGCAGCCGAGCGCGAGGACGGGGTCACGAAAAACTGTTTTTT.

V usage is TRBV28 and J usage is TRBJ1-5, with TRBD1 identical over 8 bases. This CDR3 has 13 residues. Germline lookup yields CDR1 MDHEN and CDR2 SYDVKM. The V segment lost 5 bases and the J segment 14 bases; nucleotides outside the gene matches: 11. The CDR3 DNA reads TGTGCCAGCAGTACTCCGCAAGACAGGGGCGAGCATTTT. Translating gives CASSTPQDRGEHF. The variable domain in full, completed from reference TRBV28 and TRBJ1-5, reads DVKVTQSSRYLVKRTGEKVFLECVQDMDHENMFWYRQDPGLGLRLIYFSYDVKMKEKGDIPEGYSVSREKKERFSLILESASTNQTSMYLCASSTPQDRGEHFGDGTRLSIL.

As DNA, the CDR3 is TGCGCCAGCAGCCAAGAGACTAGCGCTTACAATGAGCAGTTCTTC. It yields the protein CASSQETSAYNEQFF. V gene TRBV4-3 combines with J gene TRBJ2-1; 8 nucleotides agree with TRBD2. The CDR3 sequence is 15 residues long. CDR1 LGHNA and CDR2 YSLEER come from the germline V gene. The junction had 2 bases not matched to a gene; V was cut back by 0 bases and J by 4 bases.

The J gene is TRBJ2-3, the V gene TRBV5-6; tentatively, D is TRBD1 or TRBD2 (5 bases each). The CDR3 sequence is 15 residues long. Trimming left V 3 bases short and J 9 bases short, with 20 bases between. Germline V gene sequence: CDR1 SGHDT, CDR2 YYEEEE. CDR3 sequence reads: CASSYRGATSSTQYF. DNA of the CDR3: TGTGCCAGCAGCTATAGAGGGGCTACTTCAAGCACGCAGTATTTT.

CDR3 in DNA: TGCGCCAGCAGCCACTACCCGGGACTAGCGGGAGGGACCTACAATGAGCAGTTCTTC. Its translation: CASSHYPGLAGGTYNEQFF. The rearrangement links TRBV4-3 to TRBJ2-1, with 16 positions matching TRBD2. CDR1 and CDR2 (germline): LGHNA, YSLEER. The CDR3 is made up of 19 amino acids. V was clipped by 3 bases and J by 2 bases; unmatched bases: 7.

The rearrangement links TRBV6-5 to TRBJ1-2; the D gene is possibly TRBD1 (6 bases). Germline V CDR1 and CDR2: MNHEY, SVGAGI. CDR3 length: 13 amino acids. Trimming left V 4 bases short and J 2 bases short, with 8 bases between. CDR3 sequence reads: CASSLTGNYGYTF. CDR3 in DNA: TGTGCCAGCAGTTTAACAGGGAACTATGGCTACACCTTC.

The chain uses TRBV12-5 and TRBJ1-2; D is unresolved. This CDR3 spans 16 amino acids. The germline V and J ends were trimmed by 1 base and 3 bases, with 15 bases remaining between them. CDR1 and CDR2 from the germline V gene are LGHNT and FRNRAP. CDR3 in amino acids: CASGLDPSMGYYGYTF. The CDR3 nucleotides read TGTGCTAGTGGTTTGGACCCGTCGATGGGGTACTATGGCTACACCTTC.